A single sample is the source of the 8 T cell receptor beta chains below, sequenced in a study of blood T cells in healthy people across ages. Then a second PCR, running roughly 7 to 11 cycles, was carried out with a sample-barcoded 5' primer and a J-beta primer mix. TCRdb re-called the 5' RACE reads through MiXCR, storing one row per CDR3 protein. The table lists about 830,000 distinct CDR3 sequences, approximately 65% of them singletons. Material for sequencing was blood. The receptors derive from a man aged 25 to 40 in good health.

This chain links TRBV6-6 with TRBJ2-7; 9 bases are a match to TRBD1. The germline gives CDR1 MNHNY, CDR2 SVGAGI (reference sequence). The CDR3 totals 14 residues. J was trimmed by 5 bases and V by 5 bases; bases with no gene match: 7. The DNA for the CDR3 is TGTGCCAGCAGTGCCGGGACAGGGTTCAACGAGCAGTACTTC. This codes for CASSAGTGFNEQYF.

The gene calls are TRBV6-2 or TRBV6-3 and TRBJ2-3; 7 bases are shared with TRBD2. Germline-derived CDR1 and CDR2 are MNHEY and SVGEGT. CDR3 length equals 16 residues. With V trimmed by 2 bases and J by 2 bases, 7 bases remained unmatched. CDR3 region: CASSYGASGPTDTQYF. The CDR3 DNA reads as TGTGCCAGCAGTTACGGGGCTAGCGGACCCACAGATACGCAGTATTTT.

The rearrangement uses TRBV4-3 and TRBJ2-1, with D perhaps TRBD1 (5 bases). The CDR3 is 16 residues long. Deletions cut 1 base from V and 4 bases from J, with 14 bases between. Germline V gene data show CDR1 as LGHNA and CDR2 as YSLEER. CDR3 in DNA: TGCGCCAGCAGCCAAGGGCCACAGGTCGGTTACAATGAGCAGTTCTTC. It specifies CASSQGPQVGYNEQFF.

This clonotype was seen a handful of times. V is TRBV4-3 and J is TRBJ2-5; 7 positions match TRBD1. This CDR3 contains 18 residues. Per germline, CDR1 LGHNA and CDR2 YSLEER. The ends lost 3 bases at V and 5 bases at J; junction bases unmatched: 18. CDR3 sequence: CASSQETSGQPLLETQYF. The CDR3 DNA follows: TGCGCCAGCAGCCAGGAGACATCGGGACAGCCACTCCTTGAGACCCAGTACTTC.

The chain uses TRBV6-5 and TRBJ2-7; D gene unclear. The CDR3 has 16 amino acids. V dropped 7 bases and J dropped 7 bases, with 26 bases sitting between them. Per germline, CDR1 MNHEY and CDR2 SVGAGI. For the CDR3, the DNA is TGTGCCAGCACCCCTGGGAACGAAGGGATCTTCGGGGAGCAGTACTTC. This gives the protein CASTPGNEGIFGEQYF.

The V and J genes are TRBV6-2 or TRBV6-3 and TRBJ2-1; TRBD2 agrees at 8 bases. CDR3 length: 16 residues. CDR1 MNHEY and CDR2 SVGEGT come from the germline V gene. Losses at the gene ends were 2 bases for V and 1 base for J; bases not matched to a gene: 4. The CDR3 loop is CASSYDTSGSYNEQFF. The CDR3 nucleotides read TGTGCCAGCAGTTACGATACTAGCGGATCCTACAATGAGCAGTTCTTC.

This clonotype occurred a few times. The J gene is TRBJ2-2, the V gene TRBV5-8; tentatively, D is TRBD1 (6 bases). The germline V gene has CDR1 SGHTS and CDR2 YDEGEE. The CDR3 is 15 amino acids. Deletions cut 3 bases from V and 4 bases from J, with 13 bases between. The CDR3 loop reads CASSSWDISTGELFF. The DNA of the CDR3 is TGTGCCAGCAGCTCCTGGGACATCTCCACCGGGGAGCTGTTTTTT.

V usage is TRBV4-3 and J usage is TRBJ2-7, with D perhaps matching TRBD1 or TRBD2 (5 bases each). V was clipped by 4 bases and J by 5 bases, with 15 bases between them. There are 14 residues in the CDR3. Germline lookup yields CDR1 LGHNA and CDR2 YSLEER. The chain's CDR3 is CASSPGAGSDEQYF. The CDR3 DNA sequence: TGCGCCAGCAGCCCTGGGGCGGGTTCGGACGAGCAGTACTTC.